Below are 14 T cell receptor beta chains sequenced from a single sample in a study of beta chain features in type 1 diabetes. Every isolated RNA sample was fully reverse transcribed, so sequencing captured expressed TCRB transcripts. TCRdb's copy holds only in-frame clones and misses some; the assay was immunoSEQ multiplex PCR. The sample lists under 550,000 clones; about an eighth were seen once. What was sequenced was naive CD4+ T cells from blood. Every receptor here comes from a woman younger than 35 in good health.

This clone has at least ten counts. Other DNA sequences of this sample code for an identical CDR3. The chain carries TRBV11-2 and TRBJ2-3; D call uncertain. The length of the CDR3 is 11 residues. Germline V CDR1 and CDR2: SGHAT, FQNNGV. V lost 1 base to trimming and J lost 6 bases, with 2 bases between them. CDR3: CASSLGDTQYF. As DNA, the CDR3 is TGTGCCAGCAGCTTAGGTGATACGCAGTATTTT.

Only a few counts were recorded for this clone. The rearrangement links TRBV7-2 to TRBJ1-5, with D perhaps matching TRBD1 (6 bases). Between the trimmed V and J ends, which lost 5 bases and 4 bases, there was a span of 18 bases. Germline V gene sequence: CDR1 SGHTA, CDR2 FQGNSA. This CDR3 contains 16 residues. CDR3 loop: CASSLVGQGKNQPQHF. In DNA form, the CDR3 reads TGTGCCAGCAGCCTGGTCGGGCAGGGGAAGAATCAGCCCCAGCATTTT.

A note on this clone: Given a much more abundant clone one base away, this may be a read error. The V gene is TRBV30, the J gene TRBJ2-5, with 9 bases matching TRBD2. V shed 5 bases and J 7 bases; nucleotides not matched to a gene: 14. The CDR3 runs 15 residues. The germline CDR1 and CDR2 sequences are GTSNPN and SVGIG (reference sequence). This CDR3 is CAWSLAGAAVGTQYF. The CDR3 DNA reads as TGTGCCTGGTCACTAGCGGGTGCAGCGGTGGGGACCCAGTACTTC.

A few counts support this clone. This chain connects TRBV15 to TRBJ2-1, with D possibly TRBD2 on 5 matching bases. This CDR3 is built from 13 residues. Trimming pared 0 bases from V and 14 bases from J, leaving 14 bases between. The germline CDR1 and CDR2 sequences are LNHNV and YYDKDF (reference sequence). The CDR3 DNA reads TGTGCCACCAGCAGAGACCTAGCTTCAGGAAAGTTCTTC. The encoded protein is CATSRDLASGKFF.

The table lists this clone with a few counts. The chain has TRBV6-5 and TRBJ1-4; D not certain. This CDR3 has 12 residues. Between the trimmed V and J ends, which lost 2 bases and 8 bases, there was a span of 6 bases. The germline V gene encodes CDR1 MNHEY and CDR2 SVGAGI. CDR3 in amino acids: CASSYRAEKLFF. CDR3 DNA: TGTGCCAGCAGTTACAGGGCGGAAAAACTGTTTTTT.

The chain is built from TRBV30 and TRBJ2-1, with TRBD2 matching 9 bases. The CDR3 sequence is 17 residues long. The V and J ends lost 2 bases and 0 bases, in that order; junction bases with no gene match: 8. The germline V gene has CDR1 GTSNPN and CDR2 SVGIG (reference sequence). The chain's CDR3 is CAWSPLGAGGSYNEQFF. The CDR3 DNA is TGTGCCTGGAGTCCTCTCGGAGCGGGAGGCTCCTACAATGAGCAGTTCTTC.

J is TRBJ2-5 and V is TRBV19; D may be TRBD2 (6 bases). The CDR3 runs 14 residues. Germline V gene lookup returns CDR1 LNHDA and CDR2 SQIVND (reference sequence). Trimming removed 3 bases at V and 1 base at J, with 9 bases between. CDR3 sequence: CASSIAGPQETQYF. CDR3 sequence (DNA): TGTGCCAGTAGTATTGCGGGACCCCAAGAGACCCAGTACTTC.

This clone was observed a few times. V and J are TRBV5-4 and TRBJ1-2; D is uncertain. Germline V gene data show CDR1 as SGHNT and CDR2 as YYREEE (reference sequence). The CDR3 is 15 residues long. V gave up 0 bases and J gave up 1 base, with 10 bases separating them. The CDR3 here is CASSLGGSLNYGYTF. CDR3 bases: TGTGCCAGCAGCTTGGGCGGGTCACTTAACTATGGCTACACCTTC.

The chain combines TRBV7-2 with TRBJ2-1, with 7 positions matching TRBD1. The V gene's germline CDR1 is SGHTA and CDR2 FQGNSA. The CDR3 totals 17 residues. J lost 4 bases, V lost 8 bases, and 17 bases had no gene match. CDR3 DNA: TGTGCCAGCGCGGTGGCGACAGGGTGGTCGTTATACAATGAGCAGTTCTTC. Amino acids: CASAVATGWSLYNEQFF.

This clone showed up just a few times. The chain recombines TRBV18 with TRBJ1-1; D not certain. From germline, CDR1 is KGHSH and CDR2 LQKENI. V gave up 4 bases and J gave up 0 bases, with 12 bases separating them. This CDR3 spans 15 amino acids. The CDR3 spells CASSLQDGMNTEAFF. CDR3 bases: TGTGCCAGCTCACTCCAGGACGGTATGAACACTGAAGCTTTCTTT.

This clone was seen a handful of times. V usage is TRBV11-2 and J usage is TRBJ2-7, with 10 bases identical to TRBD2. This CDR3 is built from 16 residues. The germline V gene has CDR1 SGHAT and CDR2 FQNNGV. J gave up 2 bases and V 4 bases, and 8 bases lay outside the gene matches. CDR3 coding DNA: TGTGCCAGCAGCTCCGATAGCGGGAGGTCTACCTACGAGCAGTACTTC. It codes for CASSSDSGRSTYEQYF.

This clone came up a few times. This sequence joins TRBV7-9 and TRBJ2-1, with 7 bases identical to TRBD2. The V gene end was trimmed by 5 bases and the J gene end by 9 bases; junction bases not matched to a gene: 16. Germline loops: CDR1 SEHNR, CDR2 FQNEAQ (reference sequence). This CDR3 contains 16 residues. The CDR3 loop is CASSPTGGTQGIEQFF. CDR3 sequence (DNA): TGTGCCAGCAGCCCCACCGGGGGGACCCAAGGGATTGAGCAGTTCTTC.

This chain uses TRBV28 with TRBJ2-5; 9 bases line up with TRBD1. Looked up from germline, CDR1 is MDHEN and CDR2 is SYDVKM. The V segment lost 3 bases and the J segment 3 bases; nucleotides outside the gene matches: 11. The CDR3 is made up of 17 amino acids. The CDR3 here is CASSFSHRGRIEETQYF. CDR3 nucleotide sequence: TGTGCCAGCAGTTTCTCCCACAGGGGGCGCATTGAAGAGACCCAGTACTTC.

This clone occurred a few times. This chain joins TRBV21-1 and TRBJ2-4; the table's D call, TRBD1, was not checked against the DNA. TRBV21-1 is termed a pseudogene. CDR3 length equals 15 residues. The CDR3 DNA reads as TGTGCCAGCAGCCCCGACAGGGCAGCCAAAAACATTCAGTACTTC. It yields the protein CASSPDRAAKNIQYF.